The rows below give T cell receptor beta chains drawn from one sample of a study of blood T cells in healthy people across ages. TCRdb analysed the 5' RACE reads with MiXCR anew, one entry per CDR3 protein. Of around 970,000 distinct CDR3 sequences listed, roughly 50% are singletons. Material: blood. These receptor sequences come from a woman aged 55-69 years in good health. Both conserved end residues are trimmed from each CDR3. The D gene is left open where the match is weak. Clone size is given for some rows only: seen once, a few or many times, or a class if the clone is expanded.

clone_size v_call d_call cdr3_aa
- TRBV27 - ASSLLGARGETQY
few TRBV5-1 - ASSAGHANYGYT
- TRBV27 TRBD2 ASSFTAGAQETQY
few TRBV6-1 TRBD2 ASRRTSGTQAYEQY
- TRBV19 TRBD2 ARVISGEEGNIQY
- TRBV20-1 - VAREGGMGFEQY
- TRBV20-1 TRBD2 SASSGLAEYQETQY
- TRBV28 - ASSFSLSGANVLT
- TRBV20-1 TRBD1 SATDRVETQY
- TRBV28 - ASSPGGLEETQY
- TRBV4-3 TRBD2 ASSHGLGMGRVEQF
- TRBV3-1 - ASSQAPLEQY
- TRBV3-1 - ASSLRFEETQY
- TRBV4-1 TRBD1 ASSPFPKGARAYEQY
few TRBV29-1 - SVRQDNEKLF
few TRBV2 - ASSWTQADTQY
- TRBV6-2/TRBV6-3 - ASSCGTPIRNEQF
- TRBV4-2 - ASSHGDASITDTQY
few TRBV6-6 - ATTTPTGGYT
- TRBV7-9 TRBD1 AGSFGTGREQY
few TRBV29-1 - SVDPRDYGYGYT
- TRBV10-1 TRBD1 ASNRQGMGNEQF
- TRBV7-9 TRBD1 ASSFDRGISTDTQY
few TRBV28 - ASSSQTVTDTQY
- TRBV20-1 TRBD2 SALKLAEQF
few TRBV20-1 - SAHDSPYEQY
few TRBV10-3 - AISFGPGPQETQY
- TRBV12-3/TRBV12-4 - ASTMGAQETQY
few TRBV29-1 - SVDTISTDTQY
- TRBV7-9 - ASSLSQGVETQY
- TRBV2 - TSTRGNQPQH
- TRBV7-9 TRBD1 ASRQYRGDKAYEQY
- TRBV5-1 - ASSLIPAGEKLF
- TRBV7-2 TRBD2 ASSQGLTGLGDEQF
many TRBV10-3 TRBD2 AISRSGGPYEQY
- TRBV29-1 - SVRTYNEQF
few TRBV5-1 TRBD2 ASSWGAGPTYEQY
- TRBV5-1 - ASSQLDYGYT
few TRBV5-1 - ASSFSFLAEGGTDTQY
few TRBV7-9 - ASSPRQDPETQY
- TRBV6-6 TRBD2 ASSYGGTSEQY
- TRBV5-1 TRBD2 ASSLGGSRVTDTQY
- TRBV20-1 - SANRAISSYNEQF
- TRBV28 - ANSFSTGGTQY
- TRBV13 - ASRRTRNEQY
- TRBV6-2/TRBV6-3 - ASSPTGLGYGYT
- TRBV29-1 TRBD2 SERLANYNEQF
- TRBV28 TRBD1 ASSIDRESGANVLT
- TRBV28 - ASSFPEGTTYEQY
- TRBV20-1 - SARSEGREGYT
- TRBV20-1 TRBD2 SAIEGGPNEQF
- TRBV13 - ASSLWTTPYEQY
- TRBV29-1 TRBD2 SVLGEGSTDTQY
- TRBV7-2 TRBD1 ASSLIQGAADTQY
few TRBV12-3/TRBV12-4 TRBD2 ASRAGLGQETQY
few TRBV7-2 TRBD2 ASSIGGRDTQY
- TRBV6-2/TRBV6-3 TRBD2 ASQGTSGTGNEQF
- TRBV27 - ASRLQGPYEQY
few TRBV7-6 TRBD2 ASSLMPGGLGNEQF
- TRBV24-1 - ATSDPRGGVTDTQY